Below are 23 T cell receptor beta chains sequenced from a single sample in a study of glioma-infiltrating T cells after dendritic cell vaccination. Assay used: immunoSEQ multiplex PCR; TCRdb lists only in-frame clones, some missing. The sample contains 93,000 or so clones, more than 80% of which appear only once. The sequencing here drew on blood, taken before dendritic cell vaccination. Every receptor here comes from a human donor with glioblastoma.

The V gene is TRBV11-3, the J gene TRBJ2-5; maybe TRBD2 (7 bases). CDR1 is SGHNT and CDR2 is YENEEA in the germline V gene. The V end lost 3 bases, the J end lost 7 bases, and 12 bases lay between the germline ends. The CDR3 totals 13 residues. CDR3 DNA: TGTGCCAGCAGCTTTAGGGGGGGTCGGACCCAGTACTTC. Translated, it gives CASSFRGGRTQYF.

J is TRBJ2-2 and V is TRBV6-6; 7 bases are a match to TRBD1. This CDR3 is 14 amino acids long. J lost 6 bases, V lost 6 bases, and 7 bases had no gene match. Germline V CDR1 and CDR2: MNHNY, SVGAGI (reference sequence). The CDR3 loop is CASRLTGSAGELFF. CDR3 nucleotide sequence: TGTGCCAGCAGACTGACAGGGTCCGCCGGGGAGCTGTTTTTT.

J is TRBJ2-1 and V is TRBV6-5, with D maybe TRBD1 (6 bases). This CDR3 is built from 13 residues. Between the trimmed V and J ends, which lost 0 bases and 14 bases, there was a span of 14 bases. Germline CDR1 reads MNHEY; CDR2 reads SVGAGI. The CDR3, as DNA: TGTGCCAGCAGTTACTCGAGAGGACAGTTGGAGTTCTTC. Amino acids: CASSYSRGQLEFF.

J is TRBJ2-3 and V is TRBV5-1; D is uncertain. V shed 3 bases and J shed 2 bases, with 7 bases lying between them. Per the germline V gene, CDR1 is SGHRS and CDR2 is YFSETQ. CDR3 length: 13 amino acids. The CDR3 bases are TGCGCCAGCAGCTCCTATCCCACAGATACGCAGTATTTT. As protein: CASSSYPTDTQYF.

This chain joins TRBV7-6 and TRBJ2-2; maybe TRBD2 (5 bases). Germline lookup yields CDR1 SGHVS and CDR2 FNYEAQ. Trimming removed 4 bases at V and 3 bases at J, with 15 bases between. The CDR3 is 16 residues long. The CDR3 loop is CASSSAALEDTGELFF. For the CDR3, the DNA is TGTGCCAGCAGCTCCGCGGCCCTGGAGGACACCGGGGAGCTGTTTTTT.

This clone was found once. This chain connects TRBV11-3 to TRBJ2-7; 8 nucleotides agree with TRBD2. This CDR3 contains 13 residues. Trimming at V came to 5 bases and at J to 1 base, leaving 1 base not matched to a gene. CDR1 and CDR2 from the germline V gene are SGHNT and YENEEA. The CDR3 DNA is TGTGCCAGCAGCCGGGGGGGTTCCTACGAGCAGTACTTC. As protein: CASSRGGSYEQYF.

V gene TRBV5-4 combines with J gene TRBJ1-2, with 10 bases that match TRBD1. V dropped 3 bases and J dropped 4; count of bases not matched to a gene: 3. Germline V gene lookup returns CDR1 SGHNT and CDR2 YYREEE (reference sequence). This CDR3 is built from 14 residues. In nucleotides, the CDR3 is TGTGCCAGCAGCTCCCGGGACAGGGGCTATGGCTACACCTTC. Residues: CASSSRDRGYGYTF.

The chain combines TRBV5-1 with TRBJ1-1; TRBD1 aligns across 8 bases. V lost 2 bases and J lost 4; bases outside the gene matches: 4. Germline V CDR1 and CDR2: SGHRS, YFSETQ. CDR3 length: 14 residues. CDR3 nucleotide sequence: TGCGCCAGCAGCTTCCACAGGGGGAGCACTGAAGCTTTCTTT. It specifies CASSFHRGSTEAFF.

The CDR3 spells CASSWTGGSTGELFF. In nucleotides, the CDR3 is TGTGCCAGCAGCTGGACAGGGGGTAGCACCGGGGAGCTGTTTTTT. This chain joins TRBV11-2 and TRBJ2-2; 10 positions agree with TRBD1. The CDR3 totals 15 residues. The J segment lost 4 bases and the V segment lost 4 bases, leaving 3 bases of the junction unmatched. Germline CDR1 and CDR2: SGHAT and FQNNGV.

This clone was seen a few times. CDR3 sequence reads: CASSRRGEKLFF. The CDR3 DNA follows: TGTGCCAGCAGCCGGCGGGGGGAAAAACTGTTTTTT. The genes are TRBV6-5 and TRBJ1-4; tentatively, D is TRBD1 (5 bases). Germline V gene lookup returns CDR1 MNHEY and CDR2 SVGAGI. CDR3 length: 12 amino acids. V was cut by 6 bases and J by 8 bases, with 10 bases left in between.

The chain recombines TRBV6-1 with TRBJ2-7, with a tentative D call TRBD1 (6 bases). Germline V CDR1 and CDR2: MNHNS, SASEGT. The CDR3 loop spans 14 amino acids. V lost 2 bases and J lost 4, with 12 bases in between. The DNA of the CDR3 is TGTGCCAGCAGTGAACCGACAGGACGTTACGAGCAGTACTTC. It is translated as CASSEPTGRYEQYF.

V is TRBV7-9 and J is TRBJ2-5, with 7 bases aligning to TRBD2. The CDR3 has 12 amino acids. V gave up 4 bases and J gave up 4 bases; unmatched junction bases: 0. Germline-derived CDR1 and CDR2 are SEHNR and FQNEAQ (reference sequence). CDR3 in DNA: TGTGCCAGCAGCTGGGGGGGAGAGACCCAGTACTTC. It yields the protein CASSWGGETQYF.

The CDR3 here is CASSLAGTRGEQYF. The CDR3, as DNA: TGTGCCAGCAGCTTAGCGGGTACAAGGGGGGAGCAGTACTTC. The gene calls are TRBV7-9 and TRBJ2-7, with D perhaps TRBD1 (6 bases). Germline-derived CDR1 and CDR2 are SEHNR and FQNEAQ (reference sequence). Trimming left V 0 bases short and J 7 bases short, with 13 bases between. This CDR3 is built from 14 residues.

The chain links TRBV4-1 to TRBJ2-1, with D unresolved. V was shortened by 4 bases and J by 1 base, with 17 bases between the two germline ends. Germline V CDR1 and CDR2: MGHRA, YSYEKL. CDR3 size: 17 residues. CDR3: CASSRRWNLDSYNEQFF. CDR3 coding DNA: TGCGCCAGCAGCCGGAGATGGAACCTCGATTCCTACAATGAGCAGTTCTTC.

This clone was seen a few times. V is TRBV19 and J is TRBJ1-2; a weak D match, TRBD1 (5 bases). CDR1 and CDR2 (germline): LNHDA, SQIVND (reference sequence). Trimming took off 7 bases at V and 5 bases at J, with 11 bases between the two ends. This CDR3 has 12 residues. The CDR3 nucleotides read TGTGCCAGTAAAGTAGGGGATTATGGCTACACCTTC. This encodes CASKVGDYGYTF. Variable domain in full (rest from reference TRBV19 and TRBJ1-2): DGGITQSPKYLFRKEGQNVTLSCEQNLNHDAMYWYRQDPGQGLRLIYYSQIVNDFQKGDIAEGYSVSREKKESFPLTVTSAQKNPTAFYLCASKVGDYGYTFGSGTRLTVV.

The CDR3: CASTRTGTANTEAFF. In DNA form, the CDR3 reads TGCGCCAGCACCCGGACAGGGACGGCGAACACTGAAGCTTTCTTT. The chain employs TRBV5-1 and TRBJ1-1, with TRBD1 matching 8 bases. The CDR3 length is 15 residues. Germline V gene data show CDR1 as SGHRS and CDR2 as YFSETQ. Germline trimming cut 6 bases from V and 1 base from J; bases unmatched to any gene: 8.

The chain employs TRBV10-2 and TRBJ2-3; 11 bases match TRBD2. From germline, CDR1 is WSHSY and CDR2 SAAADI. The CDR3 runs 15 residues. The junction had 2 bases not matched to a gene; V was cut back by 3 bases and J by 3 bases. CDR3 bases: TGCGCCAGCAGTGATCTAGCGGGGGGAACAGATACGCAGTATTTT. Protein product: CASSDLAGGTDTQYF.

This chain uses TRBV4-1 with TRBJ2-7; D is possibly TRBD1 (6 bases). Per germline, CDR1 MGHRA and CDR2 YSYEKL. The V end lost 3 bases, the J end lost 1 base, and 16 bases lay between the germline ends. CDR3 length equals 16 residues. CDR3 amino acids: CASSHEAEGTSYEQYF. The CDR3 nucleotides are TGCGCCAGCAGCCACGAGGCGGAAGGGACATCCTACGAGCAGTACTTC.

This chain uses TRBV5-1 with TRBJ2-1; 10 bases are shared with TRBD2. V was clipped by 4 bases and J by 0 bases; unmatched bases: 13. The germline V gene encodes CDR1 SGHRS and CDR2 YFSETQ. This CDR3 has 19 amino acids. DNA for the CDR3: TGCGCCAGCAGCCCCCGGACTAGCGGACTTAGCCCCTCCTACAATGAGCAGTTCTTC. It is translated as CASSPRTSGLSPSYNEQFF.

With respect to this clone: One end of the junction does not line up with germline, which may come from a read error. The chain uses TRBV7-7 and TRBJ2-5; D is ambiguous. This CDR3 contains 15 residues. Germline V gives CDR1 SSHAT, CDR2 FNYEAQ (reference sequence). The CDR3 bases are TGTGCTAGCAGCCCGGAAAACAGCTTATCGGAGACCCAGTACTTC. Translating it yields CASSPENSLSETQYF.

The chain employs TRBV5-4 and TRBJ1-2; 9 bases line up with TRBD1. Germline trimming cut 0 bases from V and 1 base from J; bases unmatched to any gene: 10. The CDR3 sequence is 18 residues long. Looked up from germline, CDR1 is SGHNT and CDR2 is YYREEE (reference sequence). The CDR3 here is CASSLGRDRASLNYGYTF. The CDR3 DNA follows: TGTGCCAGCAGCTTGGGGCGGGACAGGGCTTCCCTTAACTATGGCTACACCTTC.

V is TRBV10-2 and J is TRBJ1-5; the D gene is possibly TRBD1 (5 bases). The V and J ends lost 4 bases and 2 bases respectively, with 12 bases between them. The V gene's germline CDR1 is WSHSY and CDR2 SAAADI. CDR3 size: 15 residues. The CDR3 region is CASSVGGEGNQPQHF. The CDR3 DNA reads TGCGCCAGCAGTGTGGGGGGTGAAGGCAATCAGCCCCAGCATTTT.

The CDR3 nucleotides read TGTGCCAGCTCCAAGGGACAGGAAGAGGTTAACTATGGCTACACCTTC. Translation: CASSKGQEEVNYGYTF. The gene calls are TRBV18 and TRBJ1-2, with 8 bases matching TRBD1. Trimming cost V 6 bases and J 1 base; bases outside gene matches: 10. CDR1 KGHSH and CDR2 LQKENI come from the germline V gene. This CDR3 is 16 amino acids long.